This entry describes one T cell receptor (beta chain). Its antigen is still unknown. No base quality values were provided; no much bigger clone lies one nucleotide off. The data were taken from a study of OX40 agonist ivuxolimab in advanced cancers. About the investigation overall: Ivuxolimab was a fully human IgG2 agonistic monoclonal antibody targeting the costimulatory receptor OX40 (CD134). Intravenous ivuxolimab was administered to patients every 2 weeks at six dose levels: 0.01, 0.1, 0.3, 1.5, 3 and 10 mg/kg. Of the 52 patients in dose escalation, some 19 had hepatocellular carcinoma, about 15 had melanoma, 9 had renal cell carcinoma and 9 had head and neck cancer. The dose-escalation cohort was around 84% male with a mean age of around 62 years, ranging from roughly 20 to 80. Patients were allowed to have had prior anti-PD-1, anti-PD-L1 or anti-CTLA-4 therapy, and approximately 41% of the dose-escalation patients had previously received checkpoint inhibitors. Three dose-escalation patients achieved partial responses, one with hepatocellular carcinoma and two with cutaneous melanoma. The purpose of peripheral TCRbeta sequencing was to test whether ivuxolimab changed TCR sequence diversity and led to clonal T-cell expansion. The paper reports the monotherapy dose-escalation portion (N of about 47 patients) of the phase I ivuxolimab trial.

Patients with autoimmune disease history or receiving systemic immunosuppression were excluded from the trial. In every dose cohort, peripheral blood was drawn for TCR sequencing at baseline, cycle 4 day 1, and cycle 7 day 1. The samples were taken from a phase I, first-in-human, multicenter, open-label dose-escalation trial of ivuxolimab. The trial enrolled adults with locally advanced or metastatic head and neck squamous cell, hepatocellular, melanoma or renal cell carcinoma. Before TCR sequencing, CD4+ and CD8+ T cells were separately sorted from peripheral blood. General findings and caveats noted by the study authors: The antigen specificity of the clonally expanded peripheral T cells was not determined. After ivuxolimab, CD8+ T cells had more expanded clones than CD4+ T cells on average. In partial responders in the 0.1-3.0 mg/kg groups, normalized peripheral clonal expansion was found to be among the lowest, especially among CD8+ T cells. Low levels of normalized T-cell clonal expansion were also seen in some nonresponding patients. At doses of 0.1 to 3.0 mg/kg, clonal expansion of both CD4+ and CD8+ T cells in blood was seen between baseline and week 6.

Inclusive of the bounding cysteine and phenylalanine, the CDR3 is 15 residues long. The sequence is cut down to CDR3 DNA, 45 bases in frame from base 1. CDR1 and CDR2 are read off the germline V gene as SGHRS and YFSETQ. V is clipped by 4 bases and J by 2 bases, and the sequence between their germline boundaries is 15 bases long. For sequencing of the TCRbeta CDR3 region, genomic DNA was extracted from the sorted cells. TCRbeta CDR3 regions were sequenced using the immunoSEQ Assay. Held by TCRdb, this immuneACCESS table contains in-frame sequences only and omits some clones. Under half of the omission traces to an unresolved V gene where checked; the cause of the rest is unknown. Counted in this sample were about 62,000 clones; approximately 85% of them appeared once. The ten most abundant clones make up more than 5% of the sample.

The chain is assembled from TRBV5-1 and TRBJ1-1, with no reliable assignment of the D segment. This receptor was obtained from an adult with an advanced solid tumor such as melanoma, head and neck, liver or kidney cancer. Here the sequenced sample was CD4+ or CD8+ T cells sorted from blood, taken in a trial of the OX40 agonist ivuxolimab. At the DNA level, the sequence is TGCGCCAGCAGCCTCCGGGCGGACTCTAACACTGAAGCTTTCTTT. Its protein product is CASSLRADSNTEAFF.